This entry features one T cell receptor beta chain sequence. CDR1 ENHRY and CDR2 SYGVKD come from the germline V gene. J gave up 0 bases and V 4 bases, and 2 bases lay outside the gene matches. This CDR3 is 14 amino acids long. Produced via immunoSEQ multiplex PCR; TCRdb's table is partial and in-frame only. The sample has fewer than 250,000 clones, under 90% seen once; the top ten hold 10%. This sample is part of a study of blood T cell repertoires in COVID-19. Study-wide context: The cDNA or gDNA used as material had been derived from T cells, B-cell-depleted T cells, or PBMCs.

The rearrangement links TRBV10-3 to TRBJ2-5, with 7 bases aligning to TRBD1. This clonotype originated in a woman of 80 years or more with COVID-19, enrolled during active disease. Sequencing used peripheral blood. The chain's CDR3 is CAISGTGYQETQYF. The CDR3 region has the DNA TGTGCCATCAGTGGGACAGGCTACCAAGAGACCCAGTACTTC.